Listed below are T cell receptor beta chains from one sample, sequenced in a study of early T cells in non-severe SARS-CoV-2 infection. MiXCR was run by TCRdb on the 5' RACE reads, yielding one entry per CDR3 protein. The sample gives around 60,000 distinct CDR3 sequences, around 10% of which show up once; about 2.7% is in the top ten. The specimen comprised whole blood, sampled at baseline. Receptors originate from an adult who was a healthcare worker with PCR-confirmed SARS-CoV-2 infection or an uninfected control (not recorded which). Each CDR3 is given with its conserved first and last residue. The D gene is left open where the match is weak. Expanded clones are given a class, and other clones once, few, many or no size at all.

>TRBD1|TRBV6-1|NA|TRBJ1-1
CASRRTGGFTEAFF
TGTGCCAGCAGACGGACAGGGGGTTTCACTGAAGCTTTCTTT
>NA|TRBV6-6|NA|TRBJ2-4
CASSYSKGYTNIQYF
TGTGCCAGCAGTTACTCGAAAGGGTACACTAACATTCAGTACTTC
>NA|TRBV16|NA|TRBJ1-2
CASSQFGGRGYTF
TGTGCCAGCAGCCAATTTGGGGGACGGGGCTACACCTTC
>NA|TRBV7-2|many|TRBJ2-5
CASSFTETQYF
TGTGCCAGCAGCTTTACAGAGACCCAGTACTTC
>TRBD1|TRBV7-2|many|TRBJ2-3
CASSRRTGMALDTQYF
TGTGCCAGCAGCCGACGGACAGGGATGGCACTCGATACGCAGTATTTT
>TRBD1|TRBV5-4|few|TRBJ1-1
CASSFRQGRSTEAFF
TGTGCCAGCAGCTTCCGACAGGGGAGGAGCACTGAAGCTTTCTTT
>NA|TRBV15|few|TRBJ1-2
CATSNGGNYGYTF
TGTGCCACCAGCAACGGGGGTAACTATGGCTACACCTTC
>NA|TRBV30|NA|TRBJ1-1
CAWSVGGNWPEAFF
TGTGCCTGGAGTGTTGGAGGGAATTGGCCAGAAGCTTTCTTT
>NA|TRBV6-5|once|TRBJ1-5
CASSYGRYSNQPQHF
TGTGCCAGCAGTTACGGCAGATATAGCAATCAGCCCCAGCATTTT
>NA|TRBV2|NA|TRBJ1-2
CAQAGSDHGYTF
TGTGCCCAGGCAGGGTCTGACCATGGCTACACCTTC
>TRBD1|TRBV20-1|NA|TRBJ2-1
CSAHGQGAVNEQFF
TGCAGTGCCCACGGGCAGGGGGCGGTGAATGAGCAGTTCTTC
>NA|TRBV7-9|NA|TRBJ1-2
CASSLRTGFYGYTF
TGTGCCAGCAGCTTGAGAACAGGATTCTATGGCTACACCTTC
>TRBD1|TRBV12-3/TRBV12-4|few|TRBJ1-2
CASSGTAWAGGYTF
TGTGCCAGCAGTGGGACAGCTTGGGCGGGTGGCTACACCTTC
>NA|TRBV7-6|many|TRBJ2-5
CASSPRPRGETQYF
TGTGCCAGCAGCCCTCGCCCCAGGGGAGAGACCCAGTACTTC
>NA|TRBV5-1|many|TRBJ1-1
CASKNAELNTEAFF
TGCGCCAGCAAAAACGCGGAGTTGAACACTGAAGCTTTCTTT
>NA|TRBV25-1|NA|TRBJ1-6
CASSETQGNNSPLHF
TGTGCCAGCAGTGAAACACAGGGTAATAATTCACCCCTCCACTTT
>NA|TRBV20-1|few|TRBJ1-6
CSARPDGRTYSPLHF
TGCAGTGCTAGACCTGATGGCCGGACCTATTCACCCCTCCACTTT
>TRBD1|TRBV20-1|many|TRBJ1-5
CSALTGGNQPQHF
TGCAGTGCTCTAACAGGGGGCAATCAGCCCCAGCATTTT
>NA|TRBV18|NA|TRBJ2-7
CASSMGENYEQYF
TGTGCCAGCTCAATGGGGGAGAACTACGAGCAGTACTTC
>NA|TRBV11-2|few|TRBJ2-1
CASSLYPSGDEQFF
TGTGCCAGCAGCTTATATCCCAGTGGAGATGAGCAGTTCTTC
>NA|TRBV7-2|NA|TRBJ2-3
CASSAVGGNTDTQYF
TGTGCCAGCAGCGCCGTAGGCGGAAACACAGATACGCAGTATTTT
>NA|TRBV2|few|TRBJ1-2
CASTQDGVLYGYTF
TGTGCCAGCACCCAGGACGGTGTTCTCTATGGCTACACCTTC
>TRBD2|TRBV12-3/TRBV12-4|NA|TRBJ2-7
CASSLSSGGTYEQYF
TGTGCCAGCAGTTTGTCTAGCGGGGGGACCTACGAGCAGTACTTC
>TRBD1|TRBV6-2/TRBV6-3|NA|TRBJ1-6
CASTPGQENSPLHF
TGTGCCAGCACACCGGGACAGGAGAATTCACCCCTCCACTTT
>NA|TRBV29-1|few|TRBJ2-5
CSVEDPGLQETQYF
TGCAGCGTTGAAGATCCGGGCCTACAAGAGACCCAGTACTTC